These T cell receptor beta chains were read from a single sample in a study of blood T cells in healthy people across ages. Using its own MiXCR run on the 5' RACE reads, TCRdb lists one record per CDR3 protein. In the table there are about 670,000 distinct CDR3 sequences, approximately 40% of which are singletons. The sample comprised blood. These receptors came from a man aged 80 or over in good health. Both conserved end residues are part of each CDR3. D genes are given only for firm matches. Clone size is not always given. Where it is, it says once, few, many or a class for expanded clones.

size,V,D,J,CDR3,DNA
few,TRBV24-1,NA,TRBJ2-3,CATSDSRAGTQYF,TGTGCCACCAGTGACTCGCGCGCCGGTACGCAGTATTTT
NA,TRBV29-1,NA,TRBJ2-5,CSVPAQETQYF,TGCAGCGTTCCGGCCCAAGAGACCCAGTACTTC
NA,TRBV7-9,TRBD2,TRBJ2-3,CASSRGTSGYTDTQYF,TGTGCCAGCAGCAGAGGGACTAGCGGGTACACAGATACGCAGTATTTT
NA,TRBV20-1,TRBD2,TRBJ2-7,CSAREPGLATYEQYF,TGCAGTGCTAGAGAGCCGGGACTAGCGACCTACGAGCAGTACTTC
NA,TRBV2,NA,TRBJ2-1,CASSQAMGGEQFF,TGTGCCAGCAGTCAGGCGATGGGGGGTGAGCAGTTCTTC
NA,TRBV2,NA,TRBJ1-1,CASKPGQFTEAFF,TGTGCCAGCAAACCTGGACAGTTCACTGAAGCTTTCTTT
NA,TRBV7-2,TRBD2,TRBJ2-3,CASSALAGDSTDTQYF,TGTGCCAGCAGTGCGCTAGCGGGGGATAGCACAGATACGCAGTATTTT
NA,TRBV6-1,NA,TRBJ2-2,CASTWGTGGELFF,TGTGCCAGCACCTGGGGGACCGGCGGGGAGCTGTTTTTT
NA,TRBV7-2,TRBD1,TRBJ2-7,CASSPRGRKNEQYF,TGTGCCAGCAGCCCCAGGGGGCGTAAAAACGAGCAGTACTTC
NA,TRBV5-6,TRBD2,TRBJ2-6,CASSRSGGGWSGTNVLTF,TGTGCCAGCAGCCGATCGGGCGGGGGTTGGTCTGGGACCAACGTCCTGACTTTC
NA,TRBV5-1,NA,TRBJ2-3,CASSEDSRTDTQYF,TGCGCCAGCAGTGAGGACAGCCGCACAGATACGCAGTATTTT
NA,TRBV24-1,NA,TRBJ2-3,CATSDTGGRDTQYF,TGTGCCACCAGTGACACCGGGGGCCGTGATACGCAGTATTTT
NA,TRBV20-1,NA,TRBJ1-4,CSARAGGTNEKLFF,TGCAGTGCTAGAGCTGGGGGGACTAATGAAAAACTGTTTTTT
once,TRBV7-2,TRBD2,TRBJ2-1,CASSTTGTSNEQFF,TGTGCCAGCAGCACAACCGGGACTAGCAATGAGCAGTTCTTC
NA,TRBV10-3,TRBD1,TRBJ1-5,CAISYPDRAGNQPQHF,TGTGCCATCAGTTACCCCGACAGGGCGGGCAATCAGCCCCAGCATTTT
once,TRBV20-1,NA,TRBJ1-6,CSATRTGYSPLHF,TGCAGTGCCACCCGAACAGGGTATTCACCCCTCCACTTT
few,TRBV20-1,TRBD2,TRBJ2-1,CSARDGASGREDEQFF,TGCAGTGCTAGAGATGGGGCTAGCGGGAGGGAGGATGAGCAGTTCTTC
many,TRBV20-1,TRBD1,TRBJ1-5,CSANRGIQPQHF,TGCAGTGCTAACAGGGGGATCCAGCCCCAGCATTTT
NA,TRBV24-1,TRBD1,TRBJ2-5,CATSDPRDREETQYF,TGTGCCACCAGTGATCCCCGGGACAGGGAAGAGACCCAGTACTTC
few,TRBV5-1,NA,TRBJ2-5,CASSLAPLGVQETQYF,TGCGCCAGCAGCTTGGCCCCGCTAGGAGTCCAAGAGACCCAGTACTTC
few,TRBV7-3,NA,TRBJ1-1,CASSSTVGTEAFF,TGTGCCAGCAGCTCGACGGTGGGCACTGAAGCTTTCTTT
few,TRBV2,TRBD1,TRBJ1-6,CASRDPRTGSNSPLHF,TGTGCCAGCCGAGACCCCAGGACAGGGTCTAATTCACCCCTCCACTTT
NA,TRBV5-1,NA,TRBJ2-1,CASSLEIGGSSYNEQFF,TGCGCCAGCAGCTTGGAGATTGGGGGGAGCTCCTACAATGAGCAGTTCTTC
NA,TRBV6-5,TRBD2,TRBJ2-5,CASSYGTSAFQETQYF,TGTGCCAGCAGTTACGGGACTAGCGCATTCCAAGAGACCCAGTACTTC
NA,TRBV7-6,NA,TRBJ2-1,CASSLAKQGWSYNEQFF,TGTGCCAGCAGCTTAGCGAAGCAGGGATGGTCCTACAATGAGCAGTTCTTC
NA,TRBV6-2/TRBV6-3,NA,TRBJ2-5,CASSRRGDPGETQYF,TGTGCCAGCAGCCGTAGGGGGGACCCGGGAGAGACCCAGTACTTC
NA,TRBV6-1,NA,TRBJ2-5,CVSTLTLSETQYF,TGTGTCAGCACTCTGACATTATCGGAGACCCAGTACTTC
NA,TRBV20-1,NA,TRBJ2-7,CSASNQISGHEQYF,TGCAGTGCTAGCAACCAGATTTCCGGCCACGAGCAGTACTTC
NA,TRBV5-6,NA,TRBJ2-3,CASSYRVGIDTQYF,TGTGCCAGCAGCTACCGGGTCGGGATAGATACGCAGTATTTT
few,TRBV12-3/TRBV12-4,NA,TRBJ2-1,CASSSRDAGRGEQFF,TGTGCCAGCAGTTCCCGGGACGCCGGTCGGGGTGAGCAGTTCTTC
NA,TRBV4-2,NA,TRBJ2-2,CASSQALPNTGELFF,TGTGCCAGCAGCCAAGCCCTACCGAACACCGGGGAGCTGTTTTTT
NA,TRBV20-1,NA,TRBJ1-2,CSARDTRSLGYGYTF,TGCAGTGCTAGAGATACTAGGAGCCTGGGCTATGGCTACACCTTC
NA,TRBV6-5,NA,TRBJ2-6,CASTQGRISGANVLTF,TGTGCCAGCACCCAGGGACGGATCTCTGGGGCCAACGTCCTGACTTTC
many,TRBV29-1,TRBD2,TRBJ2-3,CSVVSGSRTDTQYF,TGCAGCGTTGTTAGCGGGAGTCGCACAGATACGCAGTATTTT
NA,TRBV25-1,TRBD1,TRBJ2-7,CASSRDRPPYEQYF,TGTGCCAGCAGTAGGGACAGGCCCCCCTACGAGCAGTACTTC
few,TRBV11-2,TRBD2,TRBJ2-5,CASSRAGSTRETQYF,TGTGCCAGCAGCAGAGCGGGATCGACCCGCGAGACCCAGTACTTC
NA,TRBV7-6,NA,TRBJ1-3,CASSLDVGARGNTIYF,TGTGCCAGTAGCTTAGACGTGGGGGCTCGGGGAAACACCATATATTTT
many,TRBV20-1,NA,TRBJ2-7,CSAGPGVGEQYF,TGCAGTGCTGGCCCAGGGGTGGGGGAGCAGTACTTC
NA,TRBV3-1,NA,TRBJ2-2,CASSQGGSRNGELFF,TGTGCCAGCAGCCAAGGAGGATCGCGGAACGGGGAGCTGTTTTTT
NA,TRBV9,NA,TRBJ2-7,CASSPGFSSYEQYF,TGTGCCAGCAGCCCTGGGTTTAGCTCCTACGAGCAGTACTTC
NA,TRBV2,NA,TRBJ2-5,CASSEEETQYF,TGTGCCAGCAGTGAGGAAGAGACCCAGTACTTC
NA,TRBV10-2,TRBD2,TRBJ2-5,CASSGSGGAAKETQYF,TGCGCCAGCAGTGGGTCCGGGGGGGCGGCGAAGGAGACCCAGTACTTC
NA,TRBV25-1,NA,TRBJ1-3,CASSDAGSGNTIYF,TGTGCCAGCAGTGACGCGGGCTCTGGAAACACCATATATTTT
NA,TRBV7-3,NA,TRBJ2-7,CASSLAPQANEQYF,TGTGCCAGCAGCCTAGCCCCCCAGGCCAATGAGCAGTACTTC
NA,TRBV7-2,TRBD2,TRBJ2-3,CASTRLAGGNTDTQYF,TGTGCCAGCACCCGACTAGCGGGGGGGAATACAGATACGCAGTATTTT
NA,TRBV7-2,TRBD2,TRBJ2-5,CASRALAGVQETQYF,TGTGCCAGCAGAGCACTAGCGGGGGTTCAAGAGACCCAGTACTTC
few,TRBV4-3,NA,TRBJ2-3,CASSQEGSKGDTQYF,TGCGCCAGCAGCCAAGAAGGGTCAAAGGGAGATACGCAGTATTTT
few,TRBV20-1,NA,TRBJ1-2,CSARGLQGYGYTF,TGCAGTGCTAGAGGCCTACAGGGCTATGGCTACACCTTC
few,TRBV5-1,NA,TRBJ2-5,CASSSLLLADEETQYF,TGCGCCAGCAGCTCCTTACTACTAGCAGATGAAGAGACCCAGTACTTC
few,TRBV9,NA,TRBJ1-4,CASSVGKAQNEKLFF,TGTGCCAGCAGCGTAGGGAAGGCACAAAATGAAAAACTGTTTTTT
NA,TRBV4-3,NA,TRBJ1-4,CASSSAGVVGEKLFF,TGCGCCAGCAGCTCAGCAGGGGTTGTGGGCGAAAAACTGTTTTTT
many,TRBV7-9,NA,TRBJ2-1,CASSPSNEQFF,TGTGCCAGCAGCCCGAGTAATGAGCAGTTCTTC
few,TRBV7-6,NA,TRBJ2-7,CASSLGAKRYEQYF,TGTGCCAGCAGCTTAGGGGCTAAACGCTACGAGCAGTACTTC
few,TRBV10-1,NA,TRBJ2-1,CASSEFGNNEQFF,TGCGCCAGCAGTGAGTTTGGAAACAATGAGCAGTTCTTC
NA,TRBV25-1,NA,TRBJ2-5,CASSDPGFNQETQYF,TGTGCCAGCAGTGACCCGGGATTTAATCAAGAGACCCAGTACTTC
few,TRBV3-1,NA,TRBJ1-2,CASSPEAGGYGYTF,TGTGCCAGCAGCCCCGAGGCGGGGGGCTATGGCTACACCTTC
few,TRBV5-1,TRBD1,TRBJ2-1,CASSATGALYNEQFF,TGCGCCAGCAGCGCGACAGGGGCGTTATACAATGAGCAGTTCTTC